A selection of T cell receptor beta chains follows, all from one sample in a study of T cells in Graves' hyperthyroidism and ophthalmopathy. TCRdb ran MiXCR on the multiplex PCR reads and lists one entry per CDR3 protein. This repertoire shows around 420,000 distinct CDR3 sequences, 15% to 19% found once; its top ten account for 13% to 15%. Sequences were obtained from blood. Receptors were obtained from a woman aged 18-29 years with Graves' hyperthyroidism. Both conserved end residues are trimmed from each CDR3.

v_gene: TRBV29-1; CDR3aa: SVTQRYEQY
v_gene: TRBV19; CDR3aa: ASSIGAGNYGYT
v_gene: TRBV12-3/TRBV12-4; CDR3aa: ASSLREGANTEAF
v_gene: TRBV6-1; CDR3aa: ASGRGQGNYGYT
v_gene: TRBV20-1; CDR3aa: SARDEGQGSTEAF
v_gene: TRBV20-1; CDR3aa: SASLLAGGGEQY
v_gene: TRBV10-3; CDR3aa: AIRDGRETQY
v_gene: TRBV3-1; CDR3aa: ASSQSPPGYFNEQY
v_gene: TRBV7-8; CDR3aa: ASSLALEGDRVGTADQPQH
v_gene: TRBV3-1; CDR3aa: ASGPQGLDIRDRGTEAF
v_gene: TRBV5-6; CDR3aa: ASSPPRGEAGPYGYT
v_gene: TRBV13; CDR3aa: ASSLGTSGIYEQY
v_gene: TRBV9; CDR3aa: ASTGESTGELF
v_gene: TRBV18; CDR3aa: ASSSIGQGVSYEQY
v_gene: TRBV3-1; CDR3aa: ASSQDGGSSGDEETQY
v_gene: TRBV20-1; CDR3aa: SASLSVGYT